This T cell receptor (beta chain) originates from a study of blood T cells in healthy people across ages (dated by TCRdb to the mid-2010s). Notes on the research overall: Template switching captured roughly one uniquely barcoded TCR beta cDNA molecule per two T cells in model experiments. To track age-related changes in TCR beta repertoire diversity, the study relied on deep sequencing normalized with unique cDNA molecular identifiers. Donors were grouped into four age groups: young (average approximately 15 years), middle-aged (about 38), aged (around 66) and long-lived (over 80). To avoid experimental bias, donors of different ages were spread randomly across the sequencing lanes. For two donors (one aged 18 to 30 and one aged 80 or older), the study analyzed two additional independent replicas of 1 million unique cDNA reads from the same blood draw.

Overall results and qualifications from the work: There was a strong correlation between observed TCR beta diversity and the percentage of naive T cells measured by flow cytometry. Because profiling used bulk unsorted PBMCs, naive and antigen-experienced compartments could not be compared conclusively. Total diversity estimates from one million sequenced T cells were considered lower bounds and underestimates. Because the CMV infection status of the donors was unknown, age-related changes in expanded clonotypes may potentially have been confounded. Compared with the aged group, the long-lived group had more naive CD4+ T cells, fewer expanded clones and increased TCR diversity, a pattern suggesting age selection. As age increased, observed TCR beta diversity per million T cells dropped in a roughly linear way, and a significant reduction was already evident by age roughly 40.

The V and J ends are trimmed by 4 bases and 7 bases, leaving 10 bases between them. Including the terminal cysteine and phenylalanine, the CDR3 comprises 12 residues. Just the 36-base CDR3 DNA is kept, in frame starting at base 1. This clonotype was detected ten times or more. Its antigen remains undetermined. Base qualities were left out, and no much larger clone turns up one base away. Donors were about 36 systemically healthy Caucasian individuals from Russia aged 6 to 90 years. Each donor gave ten milliliters of peripheral blood, collected into EDTA-treated Vacutainer tubes. Ficoll-Paque density-gradient centrifugation was used to isolate PBMCs, with at least 6 million obtained per sample. Total RNA was extracted from PBMCs with Trizol reagent, with at least 6 micrograms obtained per sample. For every donor, an aliquot of PBMCs went through flow cytometry to measure the percentages of naive CD45RAhigh/CD27high T cells.

Library preparation was by 5' RACE. The instrument given in TCRdb is Illumina HiSeq 2500. The second PCR ran for about 6 to 12 cycles and used a J-beta primer mix along with a sample-barcoded 5' primer. A template-switch 5' adaptor carrying 12 random nucleotides introduced a unique molecular identifier onto each TCR beta cDNA molecule. Each sample yielded at least 2.5 million CDR3-containing paired-end reads. First-strand cDNA was synthesized from all RNA with the Mint cDNA synthesis kit, primed by a TRBC-specific oligonucleotide. Following uracil-DNA glycosylase treatment, all cDNA underwent a first 18-cycle PCR with the universal primers M1SS and BC2_uni_R. The authors' analysis ran thus. For normalization, 1 million high-quality reads were randomly selected from each sample, with every read carrying a distinct molecular identifier. Instead of being binned into consensus sequences, reads with shared molecular identifiers were discarded. MiTCR, with a Q25 quality threshold and the strictest error-elimination algorithm, was used for CDR3 identification, clonotype clustering and error correction. A nonparametric unseen species model with Euler transformation was used to estimate lower-bound total TCR beta diversity. The public reads were run again by TCRdb, first through fastp at Q25 and then through MiXCR, and only productive beta chains were kept. Here each entry gathers all rows of one CDR3 protein and keeps the most common genes and DNA. The V and J calls shown here were made by TCRdb, not taken from the authors' results. This sample comprises hundreds of thousands of distinct CDR3 sequences, under 65% of them detected only once. The ten largest clones represent about 13% of the sample.

The sample taken for sequencing was blood. The chain employs TRBV12-3 or TRBV12-4 and TRBJ2-5; the D gene lacks a confident call. The receptor's source is a woman of 80 years or more in good health. The CDR3 protein is CASSYGKGTQYF. The DNA reads TGTGCCAGCAGTTACGGAAAAGGGACCCAGTACTTC.